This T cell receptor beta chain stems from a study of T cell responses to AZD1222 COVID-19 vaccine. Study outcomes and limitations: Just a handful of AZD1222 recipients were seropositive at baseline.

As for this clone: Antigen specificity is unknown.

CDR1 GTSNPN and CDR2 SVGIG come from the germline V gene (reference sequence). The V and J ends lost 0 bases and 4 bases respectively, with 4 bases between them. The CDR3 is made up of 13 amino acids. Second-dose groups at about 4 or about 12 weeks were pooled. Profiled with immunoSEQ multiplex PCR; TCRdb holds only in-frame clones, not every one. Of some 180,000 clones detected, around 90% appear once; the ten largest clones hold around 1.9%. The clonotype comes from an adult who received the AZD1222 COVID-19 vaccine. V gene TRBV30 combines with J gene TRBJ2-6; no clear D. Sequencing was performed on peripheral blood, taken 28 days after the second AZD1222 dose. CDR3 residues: CAWSVGGANVLTF. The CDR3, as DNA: TGTGCCTGGAGTGTAGGCGGGGCCAACGTCCTGACTTTC.